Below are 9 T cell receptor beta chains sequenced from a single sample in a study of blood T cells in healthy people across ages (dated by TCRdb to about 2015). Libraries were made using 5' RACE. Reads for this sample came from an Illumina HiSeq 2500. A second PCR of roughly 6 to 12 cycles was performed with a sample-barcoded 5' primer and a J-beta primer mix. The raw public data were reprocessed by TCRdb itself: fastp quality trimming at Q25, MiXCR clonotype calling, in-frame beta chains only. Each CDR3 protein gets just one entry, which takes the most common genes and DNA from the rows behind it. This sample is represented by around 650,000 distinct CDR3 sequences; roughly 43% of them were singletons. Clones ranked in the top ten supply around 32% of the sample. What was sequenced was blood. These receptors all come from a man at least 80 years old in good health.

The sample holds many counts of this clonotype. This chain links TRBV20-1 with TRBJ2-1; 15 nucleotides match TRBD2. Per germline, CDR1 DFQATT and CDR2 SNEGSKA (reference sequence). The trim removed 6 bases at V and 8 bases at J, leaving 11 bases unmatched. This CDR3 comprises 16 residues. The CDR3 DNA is TGCAGTGCCGTCCCTCTGGGGACTAGCGGGAGGTATGAGCAGTTCTTC. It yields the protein CSAVPLGTSGRYEQFF.

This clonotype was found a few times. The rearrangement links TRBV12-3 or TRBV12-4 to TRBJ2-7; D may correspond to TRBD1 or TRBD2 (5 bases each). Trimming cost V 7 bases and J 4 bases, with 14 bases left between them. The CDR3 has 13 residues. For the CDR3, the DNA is TGTGCCAGCACTAAGCAGAGGGGTTACGAGCAGTACTTC. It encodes CASTKQRGYEQYF.

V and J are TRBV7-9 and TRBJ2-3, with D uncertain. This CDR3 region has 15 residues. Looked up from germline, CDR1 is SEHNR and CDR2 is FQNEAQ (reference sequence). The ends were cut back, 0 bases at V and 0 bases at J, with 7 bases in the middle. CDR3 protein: CASSLALGSTDTQYF. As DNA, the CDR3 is TGTGCCAGCAGCTTAGCGCTGGGGAGCACAGATACGCAGTATTTT.

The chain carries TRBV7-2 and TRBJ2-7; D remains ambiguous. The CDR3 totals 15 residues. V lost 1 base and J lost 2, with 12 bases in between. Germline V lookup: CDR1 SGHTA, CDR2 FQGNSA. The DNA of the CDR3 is TGTACCAGCAGCTTAGGACCCCAGTTTACCTACGAGCAGTACTTC. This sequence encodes CTSSLGPQFTYEQYF.

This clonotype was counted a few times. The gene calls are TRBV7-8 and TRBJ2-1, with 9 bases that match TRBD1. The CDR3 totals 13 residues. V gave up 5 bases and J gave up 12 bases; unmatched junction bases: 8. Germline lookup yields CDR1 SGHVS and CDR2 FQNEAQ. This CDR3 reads CASSPSDRGRQFF. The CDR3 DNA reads TGTGCCAGCAGCCCATCGGACAGGGGAAGGCAGTTCTTC.

The DNA for the CDR3 is TGTGCCAGCAGCGTGAGCGGGGGTAATGAGCAGTTCTTC. Protein product: CASSVSGGNEQFF. This chain links TRBV11-3 with TRBJ2-1; 8 positions agree with TRBD2. The CDR3 covers 13 residues. The germline V gene encodes CDR1 SGHNT and CDR2 YENEEA. V was clipped by 5 bases and J by 7 bases; unmatched bases: 4.

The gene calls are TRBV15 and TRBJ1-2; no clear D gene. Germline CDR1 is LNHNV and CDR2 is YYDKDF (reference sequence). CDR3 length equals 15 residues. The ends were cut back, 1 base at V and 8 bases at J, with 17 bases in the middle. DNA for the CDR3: TGTGCCACCAGCAGAGTCCTGGCGGACCTCGGAGGCTACACCTTC. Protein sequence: CATSRVLADLGGYTF. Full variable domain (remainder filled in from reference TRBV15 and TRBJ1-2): DAMVIQNPRYQVTQFGKPVTLSCSQTLNHNVMYWYQQKSSQAPKLLFHYYDKDFNNEADTPDNFQSRRPNTSFCFLDIRSPGLGDTAMYLCATSRVLADLGGYTFGSGTRLTVV.

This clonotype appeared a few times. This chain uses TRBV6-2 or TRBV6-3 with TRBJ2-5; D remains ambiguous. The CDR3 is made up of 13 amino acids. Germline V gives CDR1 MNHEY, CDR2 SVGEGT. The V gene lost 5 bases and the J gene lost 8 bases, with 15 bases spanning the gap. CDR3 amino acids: CASSPTHPGTQYF. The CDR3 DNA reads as TGTGCCAGCAGTCCGACCCACCCCGGCACCCAGTACTTC.

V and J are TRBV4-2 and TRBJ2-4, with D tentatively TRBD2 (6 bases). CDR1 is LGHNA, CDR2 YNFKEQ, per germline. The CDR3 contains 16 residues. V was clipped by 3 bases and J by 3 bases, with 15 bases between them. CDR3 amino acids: CASSHYGVADKNIQYF. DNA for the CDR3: TGTGCCAGCAGCCACTATGGGGTAGCGGACAAAAACATTCAGTACTTC.